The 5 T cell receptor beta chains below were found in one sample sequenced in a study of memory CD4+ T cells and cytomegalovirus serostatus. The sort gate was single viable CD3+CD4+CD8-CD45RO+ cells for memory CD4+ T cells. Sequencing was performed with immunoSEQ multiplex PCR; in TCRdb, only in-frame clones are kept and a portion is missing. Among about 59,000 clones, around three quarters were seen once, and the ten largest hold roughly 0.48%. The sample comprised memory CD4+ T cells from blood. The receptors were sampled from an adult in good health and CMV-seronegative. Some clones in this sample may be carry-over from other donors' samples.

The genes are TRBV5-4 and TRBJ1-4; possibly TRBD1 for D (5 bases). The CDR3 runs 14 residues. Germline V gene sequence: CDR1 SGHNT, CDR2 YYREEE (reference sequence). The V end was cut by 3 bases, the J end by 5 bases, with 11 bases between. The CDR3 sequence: CASSSDSLNEKLFF. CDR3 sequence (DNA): TGTGCCAGCAGCTCAGACAGTCTCAATGAAAAACTGTTTTTT.

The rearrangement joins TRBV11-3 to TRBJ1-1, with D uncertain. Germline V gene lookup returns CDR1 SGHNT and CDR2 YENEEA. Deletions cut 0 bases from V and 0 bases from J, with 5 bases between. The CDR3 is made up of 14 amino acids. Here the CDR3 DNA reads TGTGCCAGCAGCTTAGATCGGGTGAACACTGAAGCTTTCTTT. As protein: CASSLDRVNTEAFF.

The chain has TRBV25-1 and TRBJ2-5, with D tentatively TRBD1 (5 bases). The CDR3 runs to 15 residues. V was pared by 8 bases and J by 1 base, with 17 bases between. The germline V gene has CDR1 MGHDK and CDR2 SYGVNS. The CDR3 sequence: CASPDRGHSQETQYF. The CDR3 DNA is TGTGCCAGCCCCGATAGAGGACATAGCCAAGAGACCCAGTACTTC.

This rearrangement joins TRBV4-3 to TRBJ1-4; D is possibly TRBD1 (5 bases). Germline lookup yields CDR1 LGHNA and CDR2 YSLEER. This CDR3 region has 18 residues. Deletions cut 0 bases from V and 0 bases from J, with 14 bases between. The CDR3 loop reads CASSQDMGGSATNEKLFF. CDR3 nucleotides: TGCGCCAGCAGCCAAGATATGGGGGGGTCTGCAACTAATGAAAAACTGTTTTTT.

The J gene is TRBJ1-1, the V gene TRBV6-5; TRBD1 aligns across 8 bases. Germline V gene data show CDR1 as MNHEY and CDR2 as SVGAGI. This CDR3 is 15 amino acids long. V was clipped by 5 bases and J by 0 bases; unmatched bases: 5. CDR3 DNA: TGTGCCAGCAGTCCGACAGGGGCCTTGAACACTGAAGCTTTCTTT. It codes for CASSPTGALNTEAFF.